This T cell receptor beta chain was profiled in a study of cytomegalovirus exposure and HLA in healthy donors listed by TCRdb under 2017. Turning to the overall study: An earlier analysis of around 600 of the donors reported approximately 300 Gb of sequence data and more than 90 million unique TCR beta sequences from roughly 180 million T cells. Besides the first cohort of some 670 subjects, a separate validation cohort made up of roughly 130 different subjects was used. Across roughly 420 genotyped donors of the cohort, an average of approximately 240,000 unique TCR beta nucleotide sequences per donor were sequenced, and roughly a sixth of those sequences were non-productive. In the later analysis, no new phenotypic data were used to find candidate immune exposures; instead, reliance was placed on TCR beta sequences and their occurrence across donors. Typing coverage differed by locus: A, B, C, DRB1 and DQB1 were typed in roughly 629-640 donors, DQA1 in about 500, DPA1 in some 610, and DPB1 in 472. The T cell repertoires of around 670 subjects were profiled by immunosequencing and related to cytomegalovirus serostatus. The study aimed to test whether cataloging public T cell receptors could reveal signatures of past pathogen exposure. Roughly five DR-DQ haplotypes were handled as single units for association and clustering because linkage in the cohort was strong. Among the roughly 370 genotyped donors, approximately 77% belonged to the genetic ancestry cluster associated with self-reported Caucasian donors. An earlier analysis of nearly 600 of the donors applied high-throughput TCR beta sequencing to assess whether each TCR beta V gene segment acted as functional or pseudogenic. A later analysis re-analyzed previously published TCR beta repertoires from 500 to 700 donors and added high-resolution HLA genotyping to study TCR occurrence patterns. To predict cytomegalovirus infection status, the study combined high-throughput TCR immunosequencing, statistical association of individual TCRs with disease status, and machine learning. A later genetic analysis used genome-wide SNP genotypes for about 65% of the 666 donors, treating that subset as a discovery cohort. All discovery cohort repertoires had been generated using a single sequencing platform. Alongside the repertoire data, information on donor age, sex, ethnicity and CMV serostatus was compiled. Roughly 300 gigabases of sequencing data and 70 million to 85 million unique TCR sequences were included in an early release covering about 700 HLA-typed donors. Class I and class II HLA loci were covered by the typing at four-digit resolution. What the work shows at the level of the full study, not this receptor alone: According to a later analysis, parvovirus B19, influenza, CMV and Epstein-Barr virus appeared linked to several top co-occurrence clusters. A total of roughly 160 TCR beta chains were listed by the study as associated with cytomegalovirus. Sequencing depth was assumed to be roughly uniform across donors in the presence/absence analyses, though that assumption may not hold. Some IMGT-functional V segments, including TRBV6-2 and TRBV6-3, could not be told apart with the 87-base-pair reads, so those segments were excluded. Correlated functional status among segregating V segments might be attributable to linkage disequilibrium, but an unknown experimental factor could not be ruled out. A later genetic analysis associated a missense DCLRE1C variant with V-gene and J-gene trimming of TCR beta chains, and an independent cohort replicated the association. Because counts were too low, under 20 rarely observed V segments, including chromosome 9 orphons, were left out of the earlier analysis of approximately 580 of the donors. A later genetic analysis reported fewer N-insertions in productive TCRs among donors in an Asian-associated ancestry cluster than the 666-donor mean. According to a later analysis, TCR association rates differed among HLA loci, with DRB1 alleles showing the most associated TCRs and HLA-C alleles showing the fewest. A cluster of highly shared sequence variants was judged likely to represent a technical artifact of the sequencing pipeline. According to the authors, the approach could potentially be generalized to other disease states and immunological phenotypes. CMV serostatus was the only immune exposure information available for the cohort. In a later analysis, most CMV-associated TCR beta chains were found to appear HLA-restricted, with HLA associations seemingly driven largely by CMV exposure. Most TCR sequences were observed very rarely across donors, whereas some public TCRs were present in many individuals. In a later analysis, HLA-associated TCR beta chains showed more clonal expansion and lower generation probabilities than non-associated chains that were equally common. Only TCR beta chains were sequenced in this cohort, and the absence of alpha or paired-chain data limited detectable features. Three of the identified cytomegalovirus-associated TCR beta chains were confirmed in vitro to be specific for cytomegalovirus antigens. In an earlier analysis of around 500 of the donors, most TCR beta V segments appeared in productive rearrangements about 87% or about 30% of the time, broadly matching IMGT annotations. When HLA alleles, especially DR and DQ, strongly co-occurred, attributing TCR associations to individual alleles was difficult. A further reported finding was that TCR beta sequences accurately predicted the HLA-A and HLA-B alleles for most subjects in the first cohort. At a false discovery rate of 0.05, a later analysis linked under 20,000 TCR beta sequences to specific HLA alleles. In both the original and validation cohorts, the classifier was reported to diagnose cytomegalovirus status with high specificity and sensitivity. Because HLA typing was unavailable for some donors at each locus, only the typed subset was used in association tests.

Library creation used the immunoSEQ multiplex PCR assay. A mixture of 60 forward primers for TCR Vbeta segments and 13 reverse primers for TCR Jbeta segments was used in the multiplex PCR. The CDR3 region of rearranged TCR beta genes was amplified from genomic DNA with a multiplex PCR assay. On the Illumina HiSeq System, the amplified TCR beta libraries were sequenced as 87-base-pair reads. The authors' analysis ran thus. A later analysis tallied about 77 million unique TCR beta chains across the 650 to 750 repertoires, and approximately 12 million of those chains were shared by two or more donors. Raw reads were error-corrected and collapsed into unique sequences by a nearest-neighbor algorithm in which closely related sequences were merged to remove PCR and sequencing errors. CDR3 sequences were aligned to IMGT reference sequences to assign V, D and J gene segments. For a sequence to be retained, a match of at least six nucleotides to both a V gene segment and a J gene segment was required. A rearrangement was called productive if the CDR3 had no stop codons and remained in frame with V and J, and every other rearrangement was called non-productive. Following IMGT convention, CDR3 was defined as the stretch from the second conserved V-encoded cysteine up to the conserved J-encoded phenylalanine. In an earlier analysis of roughly 610 of the donors, sequences lacking an unambiguous match to a single V gene segment were excluded. An earlier analysis of 587 of the donors called V segments functional above 56.7% productive rearrangements and segregating when the between-donor standard deviation exceeded 5%. A statistical classification framework was built to diagnose cytomegalovirus status from the catalog of TCR beta chain sequences. In a later analysis, TCR nucleotide sequences were compared against IMGT/GENE-DB human TR gene sequences so that V and J genes could be assigned. Using the TCRdist pipeline, a later analysis assigned CDR3 sequences along with most-parsimonious VDJ recombination scenarios. A later analysis defined each TCR beta chain by its CDR3 amino acid sequence plus V-gene family, and excluded reads lacking a unique V-gene family. In a later analysis, 550 to 650 highly shared, low-generation-probability nucleotide sequences were removed to address suspected cross-contamination and a sequencing artifact. In a later analysis, a clonal expansion index was calculated for each public chain from normalized within-repertoire ranks of inferred template counts. A later analysis computed generation probabilities with a VDJ recombination model fitted to out-of-frame rearrangements, and checked the results against IGoR. In a later analysis, TCR-TCR, TCR-HLA and TCR-CMV co-occurrence was scored with hypergeometric tests, and a repertoire-size bias correction was applied to TCR pairs. False discovery rates were estimated in a later analysis by permuting HLA or CMV assignments 20 times. In a later analysis, co-occurring TCRs were grouped using DBSCAN, with TCRdist sequence similarity added in when clustering inside HLA-allele-positive subsets. For co-occurrence clustering, repertoires with fewer than 30,000 or more than 120,000 public chains were excluded, along with four to six repertoires with anomalous nucleotide sharing. TCRdb obtained this table from immuneACCESS and retained in-frame rearrangements with V and J assigned. These tables miss some clones; where compared with another copy, unresolved V genes account for less than half of the shortfall, and the remainder is unexplained. Clonal size and the V and J genes are those of that table, whereas D and trimming came from the DNA. Counted in this sample were more than 80,000 clones; less than 70% of them appeared once. Roughly 2.6% of the sample comes from the top ten.

Notes on this clone: Its antigen is currently not known. No much larger clone is present one base from it, and per-base qualities are unavailable.

In total, roughly 670 healthy bone marrow donors made up the cohort. At the time of sampling, every cohort member was nominally healthy, though immune exposures that went unrecorded were likely present. The donor tested CMV seronegative, placing the donor among the 300 to 450 seronegative members of the cohort. A peripheral blood sample was collected from each donor, and TCR beta sequencing was performed on peripheral blood mononuclear cells. Genomic DNA extraction from the blood cell samples was performed with the Qiagen DNeasy Blood Extraction Kit. Looking up the germline V gene yields CDR1 SGHRS and CDR2 YFSETQ. CDR3 length: 15 amino acids, cysteine to phenylalanine. This entry keeps only the CDR3 DNA: 45 bases, framed from base 1. Trimming removed 0 bases from V and 2 bases from J, leaving 11 bases between the germline ends.

The clonotype comes from a man aged 50 or older in good health and CMV-seronegative. The chain is encoded by TRBV5-1 joined to TRBJ2-5, and possibly TRBD1, on 7 matching bases. Input material: PBMCs. For the CDR3, the sequence is CASSLVAGGQETQYF. The DNA sequence is TGCGCCAGCAGCTTGGTGGCAGGGGGGCAAGAGACCCAGTACTTC.